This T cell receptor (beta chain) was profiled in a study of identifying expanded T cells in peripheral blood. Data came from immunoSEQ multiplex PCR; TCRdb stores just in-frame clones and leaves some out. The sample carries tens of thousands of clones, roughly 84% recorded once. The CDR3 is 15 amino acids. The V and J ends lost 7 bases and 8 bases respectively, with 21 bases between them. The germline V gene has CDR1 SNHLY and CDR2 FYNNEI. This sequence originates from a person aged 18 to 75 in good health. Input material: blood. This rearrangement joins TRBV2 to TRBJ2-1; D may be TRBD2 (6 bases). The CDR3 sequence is CASTGGAGAGDEQFF. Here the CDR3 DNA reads TGTGCCAGCACCGGGGGAGCAGGAGCGGGCGATGAGCAGTTCTTC.